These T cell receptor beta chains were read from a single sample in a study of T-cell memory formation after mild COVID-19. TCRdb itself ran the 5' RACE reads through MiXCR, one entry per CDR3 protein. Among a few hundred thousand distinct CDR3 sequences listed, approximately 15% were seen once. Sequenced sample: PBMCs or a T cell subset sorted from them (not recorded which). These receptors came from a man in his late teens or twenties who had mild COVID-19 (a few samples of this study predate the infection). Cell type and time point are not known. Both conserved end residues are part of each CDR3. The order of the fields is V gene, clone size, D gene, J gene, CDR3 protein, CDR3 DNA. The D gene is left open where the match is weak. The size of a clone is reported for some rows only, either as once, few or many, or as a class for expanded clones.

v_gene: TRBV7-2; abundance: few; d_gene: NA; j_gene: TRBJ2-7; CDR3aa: CASSSRRSGGGEQYF; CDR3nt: TGTGCCAGCAGCTCACGGCGGTCGGGCGGTGGGGAGCAGTACTTC
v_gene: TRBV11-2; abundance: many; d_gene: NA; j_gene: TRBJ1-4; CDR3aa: CASSPSGLGEKLFF; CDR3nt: TGTGCCAGCAGCCCATCGGGGCTGGGGGAAAAACTGTTTTTT
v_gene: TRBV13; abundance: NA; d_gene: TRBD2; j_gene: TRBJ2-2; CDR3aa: CADSSGLTGELFF; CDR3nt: TGTGCCGACTCTAGCGGCCTCACCGGGGAGCTGTTTTTT
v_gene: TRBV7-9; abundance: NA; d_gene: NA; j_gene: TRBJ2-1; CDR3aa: CASSLPHRGNEQFF; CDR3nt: TGTGCCAGCAGCCTCCCTCACCGGGGGAATGAGCAGTTCTTC
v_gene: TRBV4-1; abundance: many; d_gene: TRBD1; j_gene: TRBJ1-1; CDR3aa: CASSQAPGTEMNTEAFF; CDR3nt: TGCGCCAGCAGCCAAGCCCCCGGGACAGAGATGAACACTGAAGCTTTCTTT
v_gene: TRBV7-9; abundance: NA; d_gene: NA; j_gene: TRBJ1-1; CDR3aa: CASSLVSQGRTEAFF; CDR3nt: TGTGCCAGCAGCTTAGTTAGTCAGGGGAGGACTGAAGCTTTCTTT
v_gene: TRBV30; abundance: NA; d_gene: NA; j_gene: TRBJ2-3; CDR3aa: CAWTDSTDTQYF; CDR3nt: TGTGCCTGGACCGACAGCACAGATACGCAGTATTTT
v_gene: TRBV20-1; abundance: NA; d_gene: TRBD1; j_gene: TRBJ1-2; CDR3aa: CSAKGQGPMQGYTF; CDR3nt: TGCAGTGCCAAAGGACAGGGGCCAATGCAGGGCTACACCTTC
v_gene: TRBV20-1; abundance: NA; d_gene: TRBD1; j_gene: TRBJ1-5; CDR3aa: CSARQGSGNQPQHF; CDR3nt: TGCAGTGCAAGACAGGGTTCTGGCAATCAGCCCCAGCATTTT
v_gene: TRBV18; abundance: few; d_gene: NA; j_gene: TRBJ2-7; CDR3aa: CASSPYRLEQYF; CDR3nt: TGTGCCAGCTCACCATATCGATTGGAGCAGTACTTC
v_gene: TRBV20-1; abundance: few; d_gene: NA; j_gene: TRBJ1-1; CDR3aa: CSAGGGSSDTEAFF; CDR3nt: TGCAGTGCTGGGGGCGGGTCCTCCGACACTGAAGCTTTCTTT